This paragraph reports one T cell receptor (beta chain). The CDR3 runs to 13 residues. Trimming removed 3 bases at V and 3 bases at J, with 8 bases between. Germline assignment: CDR1 SNHLY and CDR2 FYNNEI. Sequencing was performed with immunoSEQ multiplex PCR; in TCRdb, only in-frame clones are kept and a portion is missing. Of a few hundred thousand clones in the sample, over 75% were seen once. The data were obtained in a study of blood T cell repertoires in COVID-19. The specimen sequenced was PBMCs or T cells enriched from blood (not recorded which). This sequence originates from a woman aged 45-59 years who had recovered from COVID-19. The chain recombines TRBV2 with TRBJ1-2; D unresolved. In nucleotides, the CDR3 is TGTGCCAGCAGTGAGCAGGAGGACTATGGCTACACCTTC. Translation: CASSEQEDYGYTF.